This TCR beta chain was identified during a study of blood T cell repertoires in COVID-19. V was clipped by 5 bases and J by 7 bases; unmatched bases: 8. The CDR3 sequence is 15 residues long. Looked up from germline, CDR1 is SEHNR and CDR2 is FQNEAQ (reference sequence). Cohort 3 donors counted as recovered after two negative PCRs, clearance, or resolved symptoms. Original processing methods: Reference gene primers were amplified, and this amplification served to estimate nucleated cell counts. Generated by immunoSEQ multiplex PCR, the TCRdb table keeps only in-frame clones and is missing some. Clone size and V and J calls were adopted from that table, with D and trimming inferred from the DNA. This sample has roughly 320,000 clones, with around 84% found just once.

The V and J genes are TRBV7-9 and TRBJ1-6; 7 nucleotides line up with TRBD1. The sequenced sample was PBMCs or T cells enriched from blood (not recorded which). This clonotype was obtained from a man aged 25 to 45 who had recovered from COVID-19. CDR3 nucleotides: TGTGCCAGCAGCAGAACGGGACAGAAAAATTCACCCCTCCACTTT. Its translation is CASSRTGQKNSPLHF.